The 7 T cell receptor beta chains below were found in one sample sequenced in a study of T cell responses to AZD1222 COVID-19 vaccine. The table came from immunoSEQ multiplex PCR; TCRdb's copy has only in-frame clones and leaves some out. The sample consists of some 170,000 clones, 90% to 95% of them appearing once. Sequencing used peripheral blood, obtained on day 0 of MenACWY control vaccination. The receptors derive from an adult in good health.

The V call is TRBV19, the J call TRBJ2-4; the D gene is possibly TRBD1 (5 bases). The length of the CDR3 is 14 residues. V lost 2 bases to trimming and J lost 12 bases, with 17 bases between them. In germline, CDR1 is LNHDA, CDR2 SQIVND (reference sequence). The CDR3 is CASSIRTARAGQYF. CDR3 DNA: TGTGCCAGTAGTATACGAACCGCCAGGGCCGGTCAGTACTTC.

V and J are TRBV27 and TRBJ2-2; 9 positions match TRBD2. CDR1 is MNHEY, CDR2 SMNVEV, per germline (reference sequence). The ends lost 8 bases at V and 2 bases at J; junction bases unmatched: 6. This CDR3 is 15 amino acids long. This CDR3 is CASLRLAANTGELFF. For the CDR3, the DNA is TGTGCCAGCCTCCGACTAGCGGCTAACACCGGGGAGCTGTTTTTT.

The chain combines TRBV11-3 with TRBJ2-7, with TRBD1 matching 11 bases. V shed 3 bases and J 5 bases; nucleotides not matched to a gene: 6. The CDR3 contains 15 residues. CDR1 is SGHNT, CDR2 YENEEA, per germline. In nucleotides, the CDR3 is TGTGCCAGCAGCTTGGGGGGACAGGGGGTCCACGAGCAGTACTTC. Translating it yields CASSLGGQGVHEQYF.

This rearrangement joins TRBV19 to TRBJ2-7, with a possible D match to TRBD2 (6 bases). Germline V gene data show CDR1 as LNHDA and CDR2 as SQIVND (reference sequence). The CDR3 consists of 13 residues. V was trimmed by 3 bases and J by 3 bases, leaving 9 bases between them. The chain's CDR3 is CASSMGGLYEQYF. The DNA for the CDR3 is TGTGCCAGTAGTATGGGGGGACTCTACGAGCAGTACTTC.

The chain recombines TRBV21-1 with TRBJ2-1; TRBD2 is taken as the D call from the table, unchecked against the DNA. TRBV21-1 is noted as a pseudogene. The CDR3 runs 17 residues. CDR3 nucleotide sequence: TGTGCCAGCAGCGCAACCCGCCGCGGGAGCTCCTACAATGAGCAGTTCTTC. Its protein product is CASSATRRGSSYNEQFF.

The chain links TRBV19 to TRBJ1-5; 8 positions agree with TRBD1. Trimming removed 4 bases from V and 5 bases from J; junction bases left unmatched: 13. This CDR3 contains 17 residues. Germline assignment: CDR1 LNHDA and CDR2 SQIVND (reference sequence). The CDR3 sequence is CASSTRTGRGGDQPQHF. The CDR3 DNA reads as TGTGCCAGTAGTACCCGGACAGGGCGAGGGGGGGATCAGCCCCAGCATTTT.

This sequence joins TRBV6-6 and TRBJ1-5; a weak D match, TRBD1 (5 bases). The CDR3 has 14 residues. The germline CDR1 and CDR2 sequences are MNHNY and SVGAGI (reference sequence). The ends were cut back, 1 base at V and 3 bases at J, with 7 bases in the middle. DNA of the CDR3: TGTGCCAGCAGTTACTTACAGGACAATCAGCCCCAGCATTTT. It is translated as CASSYLQDNQPQHF.